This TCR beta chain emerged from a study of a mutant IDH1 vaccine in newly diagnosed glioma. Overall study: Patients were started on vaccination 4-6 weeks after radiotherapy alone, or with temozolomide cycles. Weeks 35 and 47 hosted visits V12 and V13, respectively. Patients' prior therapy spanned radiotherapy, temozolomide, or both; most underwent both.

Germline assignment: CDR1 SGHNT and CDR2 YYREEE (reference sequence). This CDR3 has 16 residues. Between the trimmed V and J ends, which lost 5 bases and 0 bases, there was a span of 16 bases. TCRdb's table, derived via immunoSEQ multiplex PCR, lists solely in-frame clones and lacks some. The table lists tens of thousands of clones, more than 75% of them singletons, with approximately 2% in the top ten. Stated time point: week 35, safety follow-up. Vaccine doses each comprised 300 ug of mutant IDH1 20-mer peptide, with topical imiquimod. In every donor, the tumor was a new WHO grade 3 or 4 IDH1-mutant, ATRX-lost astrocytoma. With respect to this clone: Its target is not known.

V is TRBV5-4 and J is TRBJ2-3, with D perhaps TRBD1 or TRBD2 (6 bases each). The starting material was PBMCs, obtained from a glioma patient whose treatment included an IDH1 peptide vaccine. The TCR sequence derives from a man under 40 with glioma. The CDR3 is CASSRGGGTSTDTQYF. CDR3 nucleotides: TGTGCCAGCAGTCGCGGAGGGGGTACTAGCACAGATACGCAGTATTTT.